This note documents a single T cell receptor beta chain sequence. The data were produced by immunoSEQ multiplex PCR, yet TCRdb's version contains in-frame clones alone and is incomplete. The sample consists of roughly 95,000 clones, about four fifths of them appearing once. The sample belongs to a study of blood T cell repertoires in COVID-19. As for the study in general: Collection of acute and convalescent COVID-19 samples took place in the United States, Italy and Spain. In each case, the material was cDNA or gDNA derived from T cells, B-cell-depleted T cells, or PBMCs.

CDR1 and CDR2 (germline): MNHEY, SMNVEV (reference sequence). Trimming at V came to 4 bases and at J to 3 bases, leaving 0 bases not matched to a gene. CDR3 length equals 14 residues. Input material: peripheral blood. The rearrangement uses TRBV27 and TRBJ1-6; the match to TRBD1 covers 7 bases. The receptor comes from a human donor in a cohort sampled during active COVID-19. The CDR3 region is CASSWDSYNSPLHF. Here the CDR3 DNA reads TGTGCCAGCAGTTGGGACAGCTATAATTCACCCCTCCACTTT.